These T cell receptor beta chains were read from a single sample in a study of cytomegalovirus exposure and HLA in healthy donors. TCRdb's copy holds only in-frame clones and misses some; the assay was immunoSEQ multiplex PCR. Of more than 95,000 clones listed, roughly 76% are singletons. Sequencing was performed on PBMCs. These receptors originate from a woman between 50 and 59 years old in good health and CMV-seronegative. Both conserved end residues are part of each CDR3. A D gene is named only where the DNA matches it firmly. The size field is filled for only some rows; it gives once, few, many or a size class.

TRBV5-4	-	-	TRBJ1-1	TGTGCCAGCAGCTTGGTCGAGAACGCTGAAGCTTTCTTT	CASSLVENAEAFF
TRBV7-9	TRBD2	-	TRBJ2-1	TGTGCCAGCAGCTTATCACTAGCGCGGGATAGGAATGAGCAGTTCTTC	CASSLSLARDRNEQFF
TRBV30	-	few	TRBJ1-5	TGTGCCTGGGAGAGAGGCAATCAGCCCCAGCATTTT	CAWERGNQPQHF
TRBV28	-	-	TRBJ1-2	TGTGCCAGCAGTTTAGGGCAGGGGAACTATGGCTACACCTTC	CASSLGQGNYGYTF
TRBV9	-	-	TRBJ2-5	TGTGCCAGCAGCGCCGGGTGGCCCCCCGAGACCCAGTACTTC	CASSAGWPPETQYF
TRBV7-9	-	-	TRBJ2-1	TGTGCCAGCAGCCCCGCGGATTGGCAACACAATGAGCAGTTCTTC	CASSPADWQHNEQFF
TRBV10-3	TRBD1	few	TRBJ2-3	TGTGCCATCAGTGGCAGGGGGCCTCCCGCAGATACGCAGTATTTT	CAISGRGPPADTQYF
TRBV13	-	-	TRBJ2-7	TGTGCCAGCAGCCGAGGTTCAGGGCCCGAGCAGTACTTC	CASSRGSGPEQYF
TRBV28	-	-	TRBJ1-4	TGTGCCAGCAGGGACACAACTAATGAAAAACTGTTTTTT	CASRDTTNEKLFF
TRBV7-7	-	-	TRBJ2-5	TGTGCTAGCAGCTTAGGAGTGTCGGGGGAGACCCAGTACTTC	CASSLGVSGETQYF
TRBV5-1	TRBD1	-	TRBJ2-3	TGCGCCAGCAGCTTAGGGGGCGCAGGAGATACGCAGTATTTT	CASSLGGAGDTQYF
TRBV5-4	TRBD2	-	TRBJ2-7	TGTGCCAGCAGCGAATGGACTAGCGGGACCTACGAGCAGTACTTC	CASSEWTSGTYEQYF
TRBV7-9	-	-	TRBJ2-1	TGTTCCAGCAGCCCGCACAAGGAGGGCAATGAGCAGTTCTTC	CSSSPHKEGNEQFF
TRBV2	TRBD1	-	TRBJ1-1	TGTGCCAGCAGGGCTACCGGGACAGCGAATACTGAAGCTTTCTTT	CASRATGTANTEAFF
TRBV18	TRBD1	few	TRBJ1-1	TGTGCCAGCTCACCATCGTCAGGGGGTCACACTGAAGCTTTCTTT	CASSPSSGGHTEAFF
TRBV9	TRBD2	few	TRBJ2-2	TGTGCCAGCAGCGTAGCTGGGGGGGCGAACACCGGGGAGCTGTTTTTT	CASSVAGGANTGELFF
TRBV5-1	TRBD2	-	TRBJ2-5	TGCGCCAGCAGCTTGCTTACTAGCGAACAAGAGACCCAGTACTTC	CASSLLTSEQETQYF
TRBV29-1	-	-	TRBJ2-3	TGCAGCGTTGAAGATACGGTCGAGAGCACAGATACGCAGTATTTT	CSVEDTVESTDTQYF
TRBV30	-	-	TRBJ1-1	TGTGCCCGCAGGCTTACAAACACTGAAGCTTTCTTT	CARRLTNTEAFF
TRBV14	-	-	TRBJ1-4	TGTGCCAGCAGCCAAGTTGAGAGGGATGAAAAACTGTTTTTT	CASSQVERDEKLFF
TRBV5-8	TRBD2	once	TRBJ2-7	TGTGCCAGCAGCTTGGCTTTCGGACTAGCGGGGACTTACGAGCAGTACTTC	CASSLAFGLAGTYEQYF
TRBV18	-	-	TRBJ2-2	TGTGCCAGCTCACCAATGACTGGTCCTGGGGAGCTGTTTTTT	CASSPMTGPGELFF
TRBV4-1	TRBD2	few	TRBJ2-7	TGCGCCAGCAGCCAAGTGGAAGGGACTAGCGGCTCCTACGAGCAGTACTTC	CASSQVEGTSGSYEQYF
TRBV30	-	-	TRBJ1-6	TGTGCCTGCACTGGGAGCTCCTATAATTCACCCCTCCACTTT	CACTGSSYNSPLHF
TRBV6-6	-	few	TRBJ2-3	TGTGCCAGCAGTTATTCCGGGAACACAGATACGCAGTATTTT	CASSYSGNTDTQYF
TRBV30	TRBD2	-	TRBJ2-1	TGTGCCTGGAGCGCCGGGACTAACCTCAATGAGCAGTTCTTC	CAWSAGTNLNEQFF
TRBV28	-	-	TRBJ2-5	TGTGCCAGCAGTTTGGCGGTTGAGACCCAGTACTTC	CASSLAVETQYF
TRBV5-1	-	-	TRBJ2-5	TGCGCCAGCAGCTTGGTTGGGAGTATAAAGACCCAGTACTTC	CASSLVGSIKTQYF
TRBV5-4	TRBD2	-	TRBJ2-1	TGTGCCAGCAGCTTGGAGACTAGCACCCCGAGCCGGTTCTTC	CASSLETSTPSRFF
TRBV19	TRBD1	-	TRBJ1-1	TGTGCCAGTAGTTCAACAGGGGACACTGAAGCTTTCTTT	CASSSTGDTEAFF
TRBV19	-	-	TRBJ1-1	TGTGCCAGTAGTTTCGGACGGGACTACACTGAAGCTTTCTTT	CASSFGRDYTEAFF
TRBV27	-	-	TRBJ2-3	TGTGCCAGCAGTTTGCACAGGACAGATACGCAGTATTTT	CASSLHRTDTQYF
TRBV5-6	TRBD1	-	TRBJ2-7	TGTGCCAGCAACAACGCACCGGGACAGCCCTACGAGCAGTACTTC	CASNNAPGQPYEQYF
TRBV7-7	TRBD2	-	TRBJ2-2	TGTGCCAGCAGCTTGACTAGCGGAACTACCGGGGAGCTGTTTTTT	CASSLTSGTTGELFF
TRBV10-3	-	few	TRBJ1-2	TGTGCCATCAGTGAGGCGGCTGGCTACACCTTC	CAISEAAGYTF
TRBV30	TRBD2	-	TRBJ2-1	TGTGCCTGGAGACCCCCGGGGGGGGCTGAGCAGTTCTTC	CAWRPPGGAEQFF
TRBV27	-	-	TRBJ1-1	TGTGCCAGCAGCCGGGCTAGGGGAGCGGGGTACACTGAAGCTTTCTTT	CASSRARGAGYTEAFF
TRBV18	-	-	TRBJ2-1	TGTGCCAGCTCACCAAACCCGGACAATGAGCAGTTCTTC	CASSPNPDNEQFF
TRBV28	-	once	TRBJ2-2	TGTGCCAGCAGCCCGGGACTTAGGAACACCGGGGAGCTGTTTTTT	CASSPGLRNTGELFF
TRBV6-4	-	-	TRBJ1-5	TGTGCCAGCTCTACAGAGATAAATCAGCCCCAGCATTTT	CASSTEINQPQHF
TRBV30	-	once	TRBJ1-2	TGTGCCTGGAGTGTATCCACTTACTATGGCTACACCTTC	CAWSVSTYYGYTF
TRBV28	-	-	TRBJ1-2	TGTGCCAGCAGCTCGGGATTAATTGTGGGCTACACCTTC	CASSSGLIVGYTF
TRBV28	-	-	TRBJ2-1	TGTGCCAGCAGTCCCCCCTCGCGGGGAAACTCCTACAATGAGCAGTTCTTC	CASSPPSRGNSYNEQFF
TRBV7-3	-	medium-sized	TRBJ2-1	TGTGCCAGCAGCTTAATCGGATTGGGGCTACCCAATGAGCAGTTCTTC	CASSLIGLGLPNEQFF
TRBV19	-	-	TRBJ1-2	TGTGCCAGTAGGGGAGCAGGTTCCTTCAACTATGGCTACACCTTC	CASRGAGSFNYGYTF
TRBV6-5	-	-	TRBJ1-2	TGTGCCAGCAGTTACGAAGCAGGGGTGGATGGCTACACCTTC	CASSYEAGVDGYTF
TRBV30	-	few	TRBJ2-1	TGTGCCCGAAGCCGGGACTTAGCTAGTGAGCAGTTCTTC	CARSRDLASEQFF
TRBV27	-	-	TRBJ2-1	TGTGCCAGCAGTTTATCGGCAGGAATCACCTACAATGAGCAGTTCTTC	CASSLSAGITYNEQFF
TRBV7-9	TRBD2	-	TRBJ2-1	TGTGCCAGCAGCCTTAGCGGGAGCTACAATGAGCAGTTCTTC	CASSLSGSYNEQFF
TRBV6-1	TRBD1	few	TRBJ2-7	TGTGCCAGCAGTGTTCTACAGGGGAAAGACGAGCAGTACTTC	CASSVLQGKDEQYF
TRBV5-8	TRBD1	-	TRBJ1-6	TGTGCCAGCAGCCGACAGGGGACCCCATCACTTTCACCCCTCCACTTT	CASSRQGTPSLSPLHF
TRBV28	-	-	TRBJ2-7	TGTGCCAGCAGTCCTGGGGGCCAAGACAAACAGTACTTC	CASSPGGQDKQYF
TRBV7-2	TRBD1	once	TRBJ2-7	TGTGCCAGCAGCTTAGCGACAGGGGCAAACGAGCAGTACTTC	CASSLATGANEQYF
TRBV9	TRBD2	-	TRBJ2-2	TGTGCCAGCAGCGTAGCGGGAGGGTACGGGGAGCTGTTTTTT	CASSVAGGYGELFF
TRBV7-9	-	-	TRBJ1-1	TGTGCCAGCAGCCGACAGACCGGGAACACTGAAGCTTTCTTT	CASSRQTGNTEAFF